This is a list of T cell receptor beta chains from one sample in a study of beta chain features in type 1 diabetes. The data were produced by immunoSEQ multiplex PCR, yet TCRdb's version contains in-frame clones alone and is incomplete. The sample lists 620,000 or so clones, roughly a sixth occurring once. Sequences were obtained from naive CD4+ T cells from blood. The receptor set was obtained from a man between 18 and 35 years old in good health. Each CDR3 is given with its conserved first and last residue. Each record gives: D gene, clone size, V gene, CDR3 length, J gene, CDR3 DNA, CDR3 protein. D genes are given only for firm matches. Part of the rows lack a size; the others show once, few, many or a class for expanded clones.

TRBD2	NA	TRBV5-4	16	TRBJ2-2	TGTGCCAGCAGCTTGCGACTAGCGCGAAACACCGGGGAGCTGTTTTTT	CASSLRLARNTGELFF
TRBD1	few	TRBV7-3	18	TRBJ2-3	TGTGCCAGCAGCTTAAACCCCCGACAGGGGGCGGGCACAGATACGCAGTATTTT	CASSLNPRQGAGTDTQYF
NA	NA	TRBV28	12	TRBJ2-1	TGTGCCAGCTGCTTGCTGGGATCTGAGCAGTTCTTC	CASCLLGSEQFF
NA	NA	TRBV11-2	14	TRBJ1-1	TGTGCCAGCAGCGCTAGACCAGCGAACACTGAAGCTTTCTTT	CASSARPANTEAFF
TRBD1	few	TRBV7-2	18	TRBJ2-4	TGTGCCAGCAGCTTCCCGACAGGGGAGAACTTAGCCAAAAACATTCAGTACTTC	CASSFPTGENLAKNIQYF
TRBD1	few	TRBV7-2	14	TRBJ1-5	TGTGCCAGCAGCCCGACAGGGGGCAATCAGCCCCAGCATTTT	CASSPTGGNQPQHF
TRBD2	few	TRBV30	14	TRBJ2-3	TGTGCCTGGAGTCGGGAGGGGTGGACAGATACGCAGTATTTT	CAWSREGWTDTQYF
NA	few	TRBV19	13	TRBJ1-5	TGTGCCAGCACCCGGGGTAGCAATCAGCCCCAGCATTTT	CASTRGSNQPQHF
NA	few	TRBV19	15	TRBJ2-7	TGTGCCAGTAGTCCTCGGGAAAAAAGGATCGACGAGCAGTACTTC	CASSPREKRIDEQYF
TRBD1	NA	TRBV6-1	15	TRBJ1-2	TGTGCCAGCAGTGATCGCCGGACAGGGAACTATGGCTACACCTTC	CASSDRRTGNYGYTF
NA	NA	TRBV7-3	14	TRBJ1-2	TGTGCCAGCAGGTTGGGGGACACCCGCTATGGCTACACCTTC	CASRLGDTRYGYTF
NA	NA	TRBV10-3	14	TRBJ2-4	TGTGCCATCAGTGAGTCAGGCGGGGAAAACATTCAGTACTTC	CAISESGGENIQYF
NA	NA	TRBV5-4	18	TRBJ2-1	TGTGCCAGCAGCTCACCGGCCAGGGGGGGCGGAATTTACAATGAGCAGTTCTTC	CASSSPARGGGIYNEQFF
TRBD1	NA	TRBV5-1	13	TRBJ2-3	TGCGCCAGCAGCTTACAGGGGGCAGATACGCAGTATTTT	CASSLQGADTQYF
TRBD1	few	TRBV4-2	13	TRBJ1-2	TGTGCCAGCAGCCAATTAGGGGGCGGGACCTACACCTTC	CASSQLGGGTYTF
NA	few	TRBV14	15	TRBJ1-4	TGTGCCAGCAGCCAAGGCCCAGGGGCAGGTGAAAAACTGTTTTTT	CASSQGPGAGEKLFF
NA	few	TRBV5-1	15	TRBJ1-5	TGCGCCAGCAGCTTCGAAGGGAGAGTTAATCAGCCCCAGCATTTT	CASSFEGRVNQPQHF
NA	NA	TRBV29-1	12	TRBJ1-4	TGCAGCGTTGGCCAGGGAAGGGAAAAACTGTTTTTT	CSVGQGREKLFF
NA	NA	TRBV14	16	TRBJ2-1	TGTGCCAGCAGCCCCAGACAGGACCTAATGACCGATGAGCAGTTCTTC	CASSPRQDLMTDEQFF
NA	NA	TRBV30	15	TRBJ2-7	TGTGCCTGGAGTGACCGGGGTCGGGTTATCTACGAGCAGTACTTC	CAWSDRGRVIYEQYF
NA	few	TRBV4-3	17	TRBJ2-4	TGCGCCAGCAGCCCGCAAGCTGCAGGCACGGCCAAAAACATTCAGTACTTC	CASSPQAAGTAKNIQYF
NA	few	TRBV20-1	11	TRBJ1-4	TGCAGTGCCCTTAGGGGTGAAAAACTGTTTTTT	CSALRGEKLFF
NA	NA	TRBV28	12	TRBJ1-1	TGTGCCAGCAGTAAAAACATGGGAGAGGCTTTCTTT	CASSKNMGEAFF
TRBD2	NA	TRBV4-3	17	TRBJ2-3	TGCGCCAGCAGCCAAGATCAATTAGCGGGGGGCACAGATACGCAGTATTTT	CASSQDQLAGGTDTQYF
NA	NA	TRBV19	12	TRBJ1-2	TGTGCCTCCTCCCCAGGGAGCTATGGCTACACCTTC	CASSPGSYGYTF
NA	few	TRBV6-1	17	TRBJ2-1	TGTGCCAGCAGTGAAGTGGTTCCCCGGGCAACCTACAATGAGCAGTTCTTC	CASSEVVPRATYNEQFF